This T cell receptor (beta chain) is drawn from a study of graft-versus-host responses after intestinal transplantation. Overall study: Each recipient received a multivisceral, liver-intestinal, or isolated intestinal graft. Overall study results and limits: Association was observed between peak circulating GvH clone levels and early post-transplant HvG declines.

Comment on this clone: Its antigen is currently unknown.

CDR1 SGDLS and CDR2 YYNGEE come from the germline V gene. The ends lost 6 bases at V and 4 bases at J; junction bases unmatched: 4. The CDR3 runs to 14 residues. Using immunoSEQ multiplex PCR, the repertoire was profiled, and TCRdb retains in-frame clones only, with some absent. The sample carries about 70,000 clones, 94% recorded once. Sequenced material: unstimulated CD8+ T cells sorted from spleen or lymph node cells, taken before intestinal transplant. This clonotype originated in a human donor who received an intestinal transplant. This chain uses TRBV9 with TRBJ2-3; TRBD2 matches at 11 bases. The CDR3 loop is CASTSGGFADTQYF. The CDR3, as DNA: TGTGCCAGCACTAGCGGGGGGTTCGCAGATACGCAGTATTTT.